A selection of T cell receptor beta chains follows, all from one sample in a study of blood T cell repertoires in COVID-19. Profiling relied on immunoSEQ multiplex PCR, and the TCRdb table lists in-frame clones only, not all of them. The sample shows approximately 260,000 clones, approximately 80% of them seen only once. The sequenced sample consisted of peripheral blood. These receptors all stem from a woman aged 80 or older with active or convalescent COVID-19. Both conserved end residues are trimmed from each CDR3. A D gene is named only where the DNA matches it firmly.

D gene	J gene	V gene	CDR3 protein
-	TRBJ2-2	TRBV11-3	ASSFGTGLVTGELF
-	TRBJ1-4	TRBV4-1	ASSPPGTPEKLF
TRBD1	TRBJ1-2	TRBV5-1	ASSLGTGGSGYT
TRBD1	TRBJ1-4	TRBV5-1	ASSLGGQGEKLF
-	TRBJ2-1	TRBV19	ASSPGTSFNEQF
TRBD1	TRBJ2-7	TRBV19	ASSLRTGGSYEQY
TRBD1	TRBJ2-5	TRBV28	ASRNGQGWETQY
TRBD1	TRBJ1-2	TRBV12-3/TRBV12-4	ASSPGGYGYT
-	TRBJ2-7	TRBV29-1	SVASGFLVEQY
TRBD1	TRBJ2-1	TRBV10-3	AIRESTGTYNEQF
-	TRBJ2-1	TRBV28	ASQDGGLYNEQF
TRBD2	TRBJ2-2	TRBV27	ASSLLWGGSGELF
-	TRBJ1-2	TRBV4-2	ASSQESRQDGYT
TRBD1	TRBJ2-3	TRBV20-1	SASRGQVSDTQY
-	TRBJ2-1	TRBV28	ASSFRRGLNEQF
-	TRBJ1-6	TRBV5-6	ASSTPTAAYNSPLH
-	TRBJ1-2	TRBV4-2	ASSAQYRASGYT
-	TRBJ1-6	TRBV11-2	ASSLDPGGNSPLH
-	TRBJ1-6	TRBV19	ASSIAGGASYNSPLH
-	TRBJ2-3	TRBV2	ASSESDTQY
-	TRBJ1-2	TRBV4-2	ASSPFTDTGDLDGYT
TRBD2	TRBJ2-5	TRBV4-2	ASSQSGLAVQDTQY
TRBD1	TRBJ1-2	TRBV6-4	ASRANPGQVNYGYT
TRBD1	TRBJ1-6	TRBV7-9	ASSSTGEGSPLH
-	TRBJ2-2	TRBV7-9	ASSLVPPGELF
-	TRBJ1-2	TRBV19	ASSPPLSGFLPGYT
TRBD1	TRBJ2-1	TRBV28	ASRRQGGNEQF
TRBD1	TRBJ2-5	TRBV27	ARRKQGPTGETQY
TRBD2	TRBJ2-7	TRBV4-1	ASSQDTGTSGSYEQY
TRBD2	TRBJ2-1	TRBV27	ASSLEGTSGTSYNEQF
TRBD1	TRBJ2-7	TRBV5-4	ASSSVDRDYEQY
TRBD1	TRBJ1-1	TRBV19	ASSEGDRMNTEAF
-	TRBJ1-6	TRBV5-1	ASSFSPGVESPLH
TRBD1	TRBJ1-5	TRBV28	ASSFAGDRVDQPQH
-	TRBJ2-6	TRBV7-6	ASSLAMSSGANVLT
TRBD1	TRBJ1-1	TRBV29-1	SVTSPGQGTEAF
-	TRBJ1-1	TRBV2	ASLEGLNTEAF
TRBD1	TRBJ2-7	TRBV5-1	ASSPGQGYYEQY
TRBD1	TRBJ2-7	TRBV2	ASRTGGLGEQY
-	TRBJ2-3	TRBV6-5	ASNKAGSTDTQY
-	TRBJ1-5	TRBV6-5	ASSSTGQPQH
-	TRBJ2-3	TRBV27	ASSLQGLSTDTQY
-	TRBJ1-2	TRBV6-6	ASSYSAGAYNYGYT
-	TRBJ2-2	TRBV5-1	ASSPGGLANTGELF
-	TRBJ1-1	TRBV19	ASSLGTGTAEAF
-	TRBJ1-2	TRBV28	ASSESGVGDYGYT
-	TRBJ1-1	TRBV10-3	AISEIGGTEAF
TRBD1	TRBJ1-5	TRBV23-1	ASGPGQKYSNQPQH